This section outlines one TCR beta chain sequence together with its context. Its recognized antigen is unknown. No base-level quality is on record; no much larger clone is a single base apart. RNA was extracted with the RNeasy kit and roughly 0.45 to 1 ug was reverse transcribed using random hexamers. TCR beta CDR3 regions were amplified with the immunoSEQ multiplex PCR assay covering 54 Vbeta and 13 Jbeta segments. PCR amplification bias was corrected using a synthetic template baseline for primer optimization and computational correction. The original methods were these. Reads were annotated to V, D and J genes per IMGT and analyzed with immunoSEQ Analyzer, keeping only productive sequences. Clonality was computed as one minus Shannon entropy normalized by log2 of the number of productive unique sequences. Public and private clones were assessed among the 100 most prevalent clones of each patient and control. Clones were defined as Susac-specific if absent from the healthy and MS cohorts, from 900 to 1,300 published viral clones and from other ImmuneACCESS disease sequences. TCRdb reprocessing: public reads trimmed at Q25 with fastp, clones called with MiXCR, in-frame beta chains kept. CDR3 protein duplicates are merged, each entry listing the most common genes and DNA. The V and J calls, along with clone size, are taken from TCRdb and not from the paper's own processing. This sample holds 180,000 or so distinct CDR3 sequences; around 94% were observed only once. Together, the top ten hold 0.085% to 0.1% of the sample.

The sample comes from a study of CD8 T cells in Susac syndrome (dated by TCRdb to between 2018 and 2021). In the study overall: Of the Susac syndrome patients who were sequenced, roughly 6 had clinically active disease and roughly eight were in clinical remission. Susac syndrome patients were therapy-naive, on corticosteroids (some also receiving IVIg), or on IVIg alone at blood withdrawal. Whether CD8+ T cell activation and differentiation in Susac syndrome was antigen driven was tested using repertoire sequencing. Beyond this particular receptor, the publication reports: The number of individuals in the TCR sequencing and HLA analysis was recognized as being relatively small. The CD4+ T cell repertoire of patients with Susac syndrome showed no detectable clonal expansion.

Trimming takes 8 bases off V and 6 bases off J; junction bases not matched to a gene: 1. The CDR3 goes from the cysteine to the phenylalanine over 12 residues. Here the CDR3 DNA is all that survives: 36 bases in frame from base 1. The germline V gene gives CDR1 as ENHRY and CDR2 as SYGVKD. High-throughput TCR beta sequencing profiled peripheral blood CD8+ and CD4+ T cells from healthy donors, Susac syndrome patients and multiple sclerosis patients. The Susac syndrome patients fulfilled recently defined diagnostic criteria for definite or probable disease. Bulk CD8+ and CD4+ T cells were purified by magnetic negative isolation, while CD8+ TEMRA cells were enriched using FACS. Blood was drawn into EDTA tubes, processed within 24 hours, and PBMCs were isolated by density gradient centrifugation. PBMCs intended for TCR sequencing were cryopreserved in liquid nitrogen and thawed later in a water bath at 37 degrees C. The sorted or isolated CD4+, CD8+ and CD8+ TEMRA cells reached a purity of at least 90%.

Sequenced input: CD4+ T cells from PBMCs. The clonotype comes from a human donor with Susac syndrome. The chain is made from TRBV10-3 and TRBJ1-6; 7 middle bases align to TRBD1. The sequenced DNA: TGTGCCATCGGGGACAGTAATTCACCCCTCCACTTT. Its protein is CAIGDSNSPLHF.